Given below is one T cell receptor beta chain in context. The sample belongs to a study of blood T cell repertoires in COVID-19. Profiled with immunoSEQ multiplex PCR; TCRdb holds only in-frame clones, not every one. This sample has about 320,000 clones, with 89% found just once. The source of this sequence is a man aged 60-69 years who had recovered from COVID-19. Sequenced: PBMCs or T cells enriched from blood (not recorded which).

The DNA for the CDR3 is TGTGCCAGCAGCTTGGCGGGGAGGCAAGGCTACACCTTC. The encoded protein is CASSLAGRQGYTF. This rearrangement joins TRBV5-4 to TRBJ1-2, with D unresolved. Germline CDR1 is SGHNT and CDR2 is YYREEE (reference sequence). Trimming removed 0 bases from V and 8 bases from J, with 11 bases in between. The CDR3 runs to 13 residues. Together with reference TRBV5-4 and TRBJ1-2, the CDR3 gives the full variable domain: ETGVTQSPTHLIKTRGQQVTLRCSSQSGHNTVSWYQQALGQGPQFIFQYYREEENGRGNFPPRFSGLQFPNYSSELNVNALELDDSALYLCASSLAGRQGYTFGSGTRLTVV.